A selection of T cell receptor beta chains follows, all from one sample in a study of blood T cell repertoires in COVID-19. The assay was immunoSEQ multiplex PCR, and TCRdb's table has in-frame clones only and misses some. The data show approximately 130,000 clones, around nine tenths seen once. Sequenced sample: peripheral blood. The receptors shown here come from a man aged 50 to 60 with acute or convalescent COVID-19. Both conserved end residues are part of each CDR3. Each record gives: clone size, V gene, J gene, D gene, CDR3 DNA, CDR3 protein. The D gene is left open where the match is weak. Expanded clones get a size class; other rows say once, few or many, or leave the size out.

NA,TRBV20-1,TRBJ2-1,NA,TGCAGTGCTAAACGGTACAATGAGCAGTTCTTC,CSAKRYNEQFF
NA,TRBV27,TRBJ2-1,NA,TGTGCCAGCAGTTTATTAGGAGTCACGGAGCAGTTCTTC,CASSLLGVTEQFF
NA,TRBV13,TRBJ2-1,TRBD2,TGTGCCAGCAGCTTCCTAGCGGGAGATGCGAATGAGCAGTTCTTC,CASSFLAGDANEQFF
NA,TRBV11-3,TRBJ2-3,TRBD1,TGTGCCAGCAGCTTAGGAGGGACAGGCCCAGATACGCAGTATTTT,CASSLGGTGPDTQYF
NA,TRBV30,TRBJ1-1,NA,TGTGCCTGGAGTTCGAGCCAGGGGATGAACACTGAAGCTTTCTTT,CAWSSSQGMNTEAFF
few,TRBV5-1,TRBJ2-4,TRBD1,TGCGCCAGCAGCTTGGGGACAGGGGGAAACATTCAGTACTTC,CASSLGTGGNIQYF
NA,TRBV24-1,TRBJ2-5,TRBD1,TGTGCCACCAGTGAGGCCGGGACAGGGGCAGAGACCCAGTACTTC,CATSEAGTGAETQYF
NA,TRBV19,TRBJ2-2,NA,TGTGCCAGTAGTGTAACACAGACCGGGGAGCTGTTTTTT,CASSVTQTGELFF
NA,TRBV24-1,TRBJ2-1,NA,TGTGCCACCGGTGCTTCGGGCTACAATGAGCAGTTCTTC,CATGASGYNEQFF
NA,TRBV9,TRBJ2-2,TRBD2,TGTGCCAGCAGCGTAGGACCGGGAGGGACCGCCGGGGAGCTGTTTTTT,CASSVGPGGTAGELFF
NA,TRBV18,TRBJ2-7,NA,TGTGCCAGCTCCCGCGCTCAGGATCTACCCTACGAGCAGTACTTC,CASSRAQDLPYEQYF
NA,TRBV7-9,TRBJ2-1,TRBD2,TGTGCCAGCAGCCCCCGGACTAGCGGATTGAGAGTCCTCTTC,CASSPRTSGLRVLF
NA,TRBV5-1,TRBJ2-3,NA,TGCGCCAGCAGCTTGGCCGGCACAGATACGCAGTATTTT,CASSLAGTDTQYF
NA,TRBV27,TRBJ2-7,NA,TGTGCCAGCAGTTTATTCGGCTCCTGGACTGGCTCCTACGAGCAGTACTTC,CASSLFGSWTGSYEQYF
NA,TRBV27,TRBJ2-7,NA,TGTGCCAGCAGTTCCCCCTTATCCTACGAGCAGTACTTC,CASSSPLSYEQYF
NA,TRBV24-1,TRBJ2-2,TRBD1,TGTGCCACCAGTGACTCCGGGACAGGGTATGTCGGGGAGCTGTTTTTT,CATSDSGTGYVGELFF
NA,TRBV19,TRBJ2-1,NA,TGTGCCAGTAGAGCCACTTCGCGGAATGAGCAGTTCTTC,CASRATSRNEQFF
few,TRBV4-1,TRBJ2-7,TRBD1,TGCGCCAGCAGCCAGACAGGGGTTCTTGCCTACGAGCAGTACTTC,CASSQTGVLAYEQYF
NA,TRBV21-1,TRBJ2-7,NA,TGTGCCAGCATTAAGTCTAGCGGGCGACCTATGAGCTCCTACGAGCAGTACTTC,CASIKSSGRPMSSYEQYF
NA,TRBV30,TRBJ1-3,TRBD1,TGTGCCTGGAGGGGGGACAGGGCTGGAAACACCATATATTTT,CAWRGDRAGNTIYF
once,TRBV12-5,TRBJ2-2,TRBD2,TGTGCTAGTGGTTCCTGGACTAGCGGGAGCGTGGAGCTGTTTTTT,CASGSWTSGSVELFF
NA,TRBV27,TRBJ2-7,NA,TGTGCCAGCAGACTAGGACAGTTGGAGCAGTACTTC,CASRLGQLEQYF
NA,TRBV3-1/TRBV3-2,TRBJ2-2,NA,TGTGCCAGCAGCCACCATAGCGCGAACACCGGGGAGCTGTTTTTT,CASSHHSANTGELFF
NA,TRBV19,TRBJ2-7,NA,TGTGCCAGTACTAAAGGAGGGGACCTAGCCCCCGAGCAGTACTTC,CASTKGGDLAPEQYF
NA,TRBV27,TRBJ1-2,NA,TGTGCCAGCAGTTCCGCGGGGCGAAACTATGGCTACACCTTC,CASSSAGRNYGYTF
once,TRBV19,TRBJ2-5,TRBD1,TGTGCCAGTAGGAACAGGGGGTCAGAGACCCAGTACTTC,CASRNRGSETQYF
NA,TRBV7-9,TRBJ1-6,NA,TGTGCCAGCAGCCAGGCTTTCAATTCACCCCTCCACTTT,CASSQAFNSPLHF
once,TRBV6-1,TRBJ1-6,NA,TGTGCCAGCAGTGGAAACAGGGAAAGCTATAATTCACCCCTCCACTTT,CASSGNRESYNSPLHF
NA,TRBV19,TRBJ1-2,NA,TGTGCCAGTAGTCCCCGGAACTATGGCTACACCTTC,CASSPRNYGYTF
NA,TRBV7-8,TRBJ2-3,TRBD2,TGTGCCAGCAGCTTAGTAACGGGAGGGCCAATAGATACGCAGTATTTT,CASSLVTGGPIDTQYF
once,TRBV28,TRBJ2-3,TRBD2,TGTGCCAGCAGTTCGAGTAGCGGGAGCACAGATACGCAGTATTTT,CASSSSSGSTDTQYF
NA,TRBV20-1,TRBJ2-1,TRBD2,TGCAGTGCTAGTAGATGGCTAGCGGGAGTCACCAATGAGCAGTTCTTC,CSASRWLAGVTNEQFF
NA,TRBV5-4,TRBJ2-1,TRBD2,TGTGCCAGCAGCCTTACCCGGACTAGCCCCCCAGGGTTCTTC,CASSLTRTSPPGFF
NA,TRBV11-3,TRBJ1-1,NA,TGTGCCAGCAGCTTAGATGGGCTGACTGAAGCTTTCTTT,CASSLDGLTEAFF
NA,TRBV5-4,TRBJ2-1,TRBD2,TGTGCCAGCAGCTTGGGGACTAGCGGGAGGCCTGAGCAGTTCTTC,CASSLGTSGRPEQFF
NA,TRBV6-6,TRBJ2-2,TRBD1,TGTGCCAGCATATACAGGGGCGGTGGCGGGGAGCTGTTTTTT,CASIYRGGGGELFF
NA,TRBV27,TRBJ2-2,NA,TGTGCCAGCAGTTCAGTTATCCCGAACACCGGGGAGCTGTTTTTT,CASSSVIPNTGELFF
NA,TRBV5-1,TRBJ2-1,TRBD2,TGCGCCAGCAGCCTGGGACTAGCGGGAAAGTACAATGAGCAGTTCTTC,CASSLGLAGKYNEQFF
NA,TRBV5-1,TRBJ1-2,NA,TGCGCCAGCAGCCCCGACGTCGGAGGGAAGGGCTACACCTTC,CASSPDVGGKGYTF
NA,TRBV30,TRBJ2-7,NA,TGTGCCTGGAGGCAGAAGGGTATAGGGGCCTACGAGCAGTACTTC,CAWRQKGIGAYEQYF
NA,TRBV29-1,TRBJ2-4,TRBD2,TGCAGCGTTGTAGGCGGGAGCGGGTCCAAAAACATTCAGTACTTC,CSVVGGSGSKNIQYF
NA,TRBV27,TRBJ2-7,NA,TGTGCCAGCAGTTTAGCGTCCGGGAGCTCCTACGAGCAGTACTTC,CASSLASGSSYEQYF
NA,TRBV3-1/TRBV3-2,TRBJ1-3,TRBD1,TGTGCCAGCAGCCGAAATGCAGGGGGCGGAAACACCATATATTTT,CASSRNAGGGNTIYF
NA,TRBV13,TRBJ2-2,NA,TGTGCCAGCAGCTTAGCCCTACCCATTTCGAACACCGGGGAGCTGTTTTTT,CASSLALPISNTGELFF
NA,TRBV28,TRBJ1-1,TRBD1,TGTGCCAGCAGTTTTCAAGGGGGCGAAAGAGACACTGAAGCTTTCTTT,CASSFQGGERDTEAFF
NA,TRBV5-1,TRBJ2-1,TRBD2,TGCGCCAGCAGCCCTAGCGGGGGGGCTTTTAATGAGCAGTTCTTC,CASSPSGGAFNEQFF
NA,TRBV19,TRBJ1-4,TRBD1,TGTGCCAGTAGTTCCCGGGACAGGGGAAGTGAAAAACTGTTTTTT,CASSSRDRGSEKLFF
NA,TRBV19,TRBJ2-1,TRBD1,TGTGCCAGTAGTCGGACAGGGCCGCGGGGATACAATGAGCAGTTCTTC,CASSRTGPRGYNEQFF
NA,TRBV11-2,TRBJ2-3,TRBD2,TGTGCCAGCAGTTTTCTAGCGGGGGAAAGCACAGATACGCAGTATTTT,CASSFLAGESTDTQYF
NA,TRBV29-1,TRBJ1-3,TRBD1,TGCAGCGGACAGGGGTTTGGCAACACCATATATTTT,CSGQGFGNTIYF
NA,TRBV19,TRBJ1-5,TRBD1,TGTGCCAGTAGTACCTCCGGGACAGGGGCCCGTCAGCCCCAGCATTTT,CASSTSGTGARQPQHF
once,TRBV19,TRBJ1-2,TRBD1,TGTGCCAGTAGTAACCGGGACAGGCAAAACTATGGCTACACCTTC,CASSNRDRQNYGYTF
NA,TRBV10-3,TRBJ1-3,TRBD1,TGTGCCATCAGTGAACCCCGGACAGGGAGTACCATATATTTT,CAISEPRTGSTIYF
NA,TRBV3-1/TRBV3-2,TRBJ1-1,TRBD1,TGTGCCAGCAGCCAAGATACAGGGGTAAAAGCTTTCTTT,CASSQDTGVKAFF
NA,TRBV5-1,TRBJ2-1,TRBD2,TGCGCCAGCAGCCCGGGGACTAGCGGATTCAATGAGCAGTTCTTC,CASSPGTSGFNEQFF
NA,TRBV9,TRBJ1-4,TRBD1,TGTGCCAGCAGCGACCAACAGGGGGCGGTTGAAAAACTGTTTTTT,CASSDQQGAVEKLFF
NA,TRBV10-3,TRBJ2-1,NA,TGTGCCATCACCCAGGGACTTGACAATGAGCAGTTCTTC,CAITQGLDNEQFF
NA,TRBV28,TRBJ2-1,TRBD2,TGTGCCAGCAGTTTAAGCGGGAGCTCCTACAATGAGCAGTTCTTC,CASSLSGSSYNEQFF